The following is a T cell receptor (beta chain) sequence with its context. Profiling relied on immunoSEQ multiplex PCR, and the TCRdb table lists in-frame clones only, not all of them. Among about 76,000 clones listed, about 86% were seen once. In germline, CDR1 is SGHAT, CDR2 FQNNGV. CDR3 length: 14 residues. The V gene lost 0 bases and the J gene lost 0 bases, with 6 bases spanning the gap. The data were obtained in a study of blood T cell repertoires in COVID-19. The chain joins TRBV11-2 to TRBJ2-7; D gene uncertain. Material: peripheral blood. This clonotype was sampled from a human donor in a cohort sampled during active COVID-19. CDR3 in DNA: TGTGCCAGCAGCTTAGAGCACAGCTCCTACGAGCAGTACTTC. Translating gives CASSLEHSSYEQYF.